A selection of T cell receptor beta chains follows, all from one sample in a study of OX40 agonist ivuxolimab in advanced cancers. TCRdb's copy holds only in-frame clones and misses some; the assay was immunoSEQ multiplex PCR. The data show 40,000 to 45,000 clones, around 87% seen once. This specimen consisted of CD4+ or CD8+ T cells sorted from blood, obtained in a trial of the OX40 agonist ivuxolimab. These receptors were taken from an adult with an advanced solid tumor such as melanoma, head and neck, liver or kidney cancer. The CDR3 runs from the conserved cysteine through the conserved F or W. D genes are given only for firm matches. Size values are once, few and many counts, or a class for expanded clones, and some rows have none.

TRBV5-1,TRBJ2-7,TRBD1,.,TGCGCCAGCAGTCGAGGACAGGGGTCCTACGAGCAGTACTTC,CASSRGQGSYEQYF
TRBV5-1,TRBJ1-2,.,.,TGCGCCAGCAGCTTGTTCCCCCAGGGCTATGGCTACACCTTC,CASSLFPQGYGYTF
TRBV6-1,TRBJ2-1,.,.,TGTGCCAGCAGATCTGTAGGCGTGTCTGAGCAGTTCTTC,CASRSVGVSEQFF
TRBV19,TRBJ2-3,TRBD1,.,TGTGCCAGTAGCAGGACAGGGCCCCCCACAGATACGCAGTATTTT,CASSRTGPPTDTQYF
TRBV5-1,TRBJ2-2,TRBD2,.,TGCGCCAGCAGTCCCGGGACTACCACCGGGGAGCTGTTTTTT,CASSPGTTTGELFF
TRBV7-2,TRBJ2-3,TRBD2,.,TGTGCCAGCAGTGGACTAGCGGGTAGATTTACGCAGTATTTT,CASSGLAGRFTQYF
TRBV5-4,TRBJ2-7,.,once,TGTGCCAGCAGCCTGGGGGGCTTCCAACTCTACGAGCAGTACTTC,CASSLGGFQLYEQYF
TRBV10-3,TRBJ1-1,.,few,TGTGCCATCAGTGAGTCGGACAGCTACACTGAAGCTTTCTTT,CAISESDSYTEAFF
TRBV4-1,TRBJ2-6,.,once,TGCGCCAGCAGCCAACAGATCTCTGGGGCCAACGTCCTGACTTTC,CASSQQISGANVLTF
TRBV28,TRBJ2-7,TRBD2,.,TGTGCCAGCAGTTTTGCTAGCGGGAGGGTCTATGGGAACGAGCAGTACTTC,CASSFASGRVYGNEQYF
TRBV4-1,TRBJ1-2,.,.,TGCGCCAGCAGCCAAGGAGGGGCCATGACCTTTGGCTACACCTTC,CASSQGGAMTFGYTF
TRBV5-8,TRBJ1-1,TRBD1,.,TGTGCCAGCAGCCCGGGAGGGGGCGTTTTGAACACTGAAGCTTTCTTT,CASSPGGGVLNTEAFF
TRBV5-4,TRBJ2-1,TRBD2,.,TGTGCCAGCAGCTTGGGACTCCGGACTAGCGGGAGCAATGAGCAGTTCTTC,CASSLGLRTSGSNEQFF
TRBV28,TRBJ1-4,TRBD1,.,TGTGCCAGCAGTAGGACAGGCCGGGGGACTAATGAAAAACTGTTTTTT,CASSRTGRGTNEKLFF
TRBV7-2,TRBJ1-4,.,.,TGTGCCAGCAGAATTAATGAAAAACTGTTTTTT,CASRINEKLFF
TRBV25-1,TRBJ1-2,.,.,TGTGCCAGCAGTGAATCCTGGGGTAACTATGGCTACACCTTC,CASSESWGNYGYTF
TRBV6-1,TRBJ1-5,.,.,TGTGCCAGCAGTGCCCGGGACGAGAATCAGCCCCAGCATTTT,CASSARDENQPQHF
TRBV5-5,TRBJ2-3,TRBD2,.,TGTGCCAGCAGCCAACTAGCGGGAGCAGATACGCAGTATTTT,CASSQLAGADTQYF
TRBV5-6,TRBJ2-7,.,.,TGTGCCAGCAGCTTGGGAGATGGACCCTTCTACGAGCAGTACTTC,CASSLGDGPFYEQYF
TRBV15,TRBJ2-3,TRBD2,.,TGTGCCACCAGCCGCGGGGGGGGCCTAACAGATACGCAGTATTTT,CATSRGGGLTDTQYF
TRBV10-3,TRBJ2-1,TRBD2,.,TGTGCCATCAGTCCGGGGACTAGCGGCTCCAATGAGCAGTTCTTC,CAISPGTSGSNEQFF
TRBV19,TRBJ1-6,.,.,TGTGCCAGTAGTATTTTGGGGGAGAATTCACCCCTCCACTTT,CASSILGENSPLHF
TRBV28,TRBJ1-3,.,.,TGTGCCAGCCTGGAGACACACTCTGGAAACACCATATATTTT,CASLETHSGNTIYF
TRBV5-1,TRBJ2-2,TRBD2,.,TGCGCCAGCAGCTTGGCGGCTAGCGGGGGGCAGTACACCGGGGAGCTGTTTTTT,CASSLAASGGQYTGELFF
TRBV7-2,TRBJ1-3,TRBD1,.,TGTGCCAGCAGCCCCGGGGGACAGGGCTTAAACACCATATATTTT,CASSPGGQGLNTIYF
TRBV5-6,TRBJ1-1,.,.,TGTGCCAGCAGCTTGGCCGCGGGGCTGGCTGAAGCTTTCTTT,CASSLAAGLAEAFF
TRBV7-9,TRBJ2-3,TRBD1,.,TGTGCCAGCAGCCCTTCCCGCGGGGACAGGGTGGCAGATACGCAGTATTTT,CASSPSRGDRVADTQYF
TRBV29-1,TRBJ2-3,TRBD2,few,TGCAGCGTTCTTACTAGGGAGGGTTTCACAGATACGCAGTATTTT,CSVLTREGFTDTQYF
TRBV2,TRBJ2-3,.,.,TGTGCCAGCAGTGAAGTAGGGTACCCCACAGATACGCAGTATTTT,CASSEVGYPTDTQYF
TRBV2,TRBJ2-7,TRBD2,.,TGTGCCAGCAGTGCGGGACTAGCGGGAGTTGACGAGCAGTACTTC,CASSAGLAGVDEQYF
TRBV7-9,TRBJ2-1,.,.,TGTGCCAGCAGCTTAGAACAGGGTGTTTTACTCAATGAGCAGTTCTTC,CASSLEQGVLLNEQFF
TRBV2,TRBJ1-1,.,.,TGTGCCAGCTGGATACAAATTCCGAACACTGGAGCTTTCTTT,CASWIQIPNTGAFF
TRBV18,TRBJ2-7,.,.,TGTGCCAGCTCACCCCCCAGTGGTTACGAGCAGTACTTC,CASSPPSGYEQYF
TRBV5-6,TRBJ2-3,TRBD1,.,TGTGCCAGCAGCTTGAACCTCGGGACAGCAGATACGCAGTATTTT,CASSLNLGTADTQYF
TRBV11-2,TRBJ1-1,TRBD1,once,TGTGCCAGCAGCTTACAGGGGGTGAACACTGAAGCTTTCTTT,CASSLQGVNTEAFF
TRBV6-5,TRBJ2-3,TRBD1,.,TGTGCCAGCAGTTACTACGGGACAGCTCGAGATACGCAGTATTTT,CASSYYGTARDTQYF
TRBV5-1,TRBJ2-5,TRBD2,few,TGCGCCAGCAGCAGCGGTCCGGGAGGCGAGACCCAGTACTTC,CASSSGPGGETQYF
TRBV30,TRBJ1-3,TRBD1,.,TGTGCCTGGAGTAACGAGGGACAGCCAACGCCAAACTCTGGAAACACCATATATTTT,CAWSNEGQPTPNSGNTIYF
TRBV19,TRBJ1-6,.,.,TGTGCCAGTAGTAAGGGGGGAACCTTCTATAATTCACCCCTCCACTTT,CASSKGGTFYNSPLHF
TRBV5-4,TRBJ2-7,TRBD1,.,TGTGCCAGCAGCCCCGGACAGGGCCGCGGCGAGCAGTACTTC,CASSPGQGRGEQYF
TRBV6-1,TRBJ1-6,.,.,TGTGCCAGCAGTCGCTATAATTCACCCCTCCACTTT,CASSRYNSPLHF
TRBV6-5,TRBJ1-2,TRBD1,once,TGTGCCAGCAGTACCAACGACAGGGGCGACGGCTACACCTTC,CASSTNDRGDGYTF
TRBV9,TRBJ2-7,.,.,TGTGCCAGCAGCCGCTCGGGGAGGCACGAGCAGTACTTC,CASSRSGRHEQYF
TRBV7-2,TRBJ1-2,TRBD1,.,TGTGCCAGCAGCTCCGGACAGGGGTACGATGGCTACACCTTC,CASSSGQGYDGYTF
TRBV19,TRBJ1-6,TRBD1,few,TGTGCCAGTGCTCCGGGACAGGAGAATTCACCCCTCCACTTT,CASAPGQENSPLHF
TRBV19,TRBJ1-1,.,.,TGTGCCAGTAGTACCCCCGTCAGTTGGGCTTTCTTT,CASSTPVSWAFF
TRBV9,TRBJ2-3,TRBD2,.,TGTGCCAGCAACCCGGGACTAGCGGGGGCCCTCCCTGGCACAGATACGCAGTATTTT,CASNPGLAGALPGTDTQYF
TRBV5-1,TRBJ2-5,TRBD2,.,TGCGCCAGCAGCCGGGGACTAGCAGAAGAGACCCAGTACTTC,CASSRGLAEETQYF
TRBV27,TRBJ1-2,.,.,TGTGCCAGCGGAAAGGTGGGGGGGGTGGAGGCTAACTATGGCTACACCTTC,CASGKVGGVEANYGYTF
TRBV5-1,TRBJ1-6,.,.,TGCGCCAGCAGCTTGGACGTGGGGGCCTTCTATAATTCACCCCTCCACTTT,CASSLDVGAFYNSPLHF
TRBV4-1,TRBJ1-6,.,.,TGCGCCAGCAGCCAAAGAAGCCCCAGGGCGTCCTATAATTCACCCCTCCACTTT,CASSQRSPRASYNSPLHF
TRBV6-1,TRBJ2-5,.,.,TGTGCCAGCAGCCCTGGACTGAAAGAGACCCAGTACTTC,CASSPGLKETQYF
TRBV14,TRBJ2-7,TRBD1,.,TGTGCCAGCAGCCGGGACAGGGGGCTGGAGCAGTACTTC,CASSRDRGLEQYF
TRBV5-5,TRBJ2-7,TRBD1,.,TGTGCCAGCAGCTTGACACCGGGGACAGGGGACGAGCAGTACTTC,CASSLTPGTGDEQYF
TRBV7-6,TRBJ2-7,.,.,TGTGCCAGCAGCTTAGATGAGGGAATTAACTACGAGCAGTACTTC,CASSLDEGINYEQYF
TRBV6-5,TRBJ2-2,.,few,TGTGCCAGCAGGCTGGGTGGGAACACCGGGGAGCTGTTTTTT,CASRLGGNTGELFF
TRBV19,TRBJ1-4,.,.,TGTGCCAGTAGTATTGGAGGCAATGAAAAACTGTTTTTT,CASSIGGNEKLFF